Listed below are T cell receptor beta chains from one sample, sequenced in a study of blood T cell repertoires in COVID-19. Sequencing used immunoSEQ multiplex PCR; TCRdb keeps in-frame clones, though not all of them. Found here are over 250,000 clones, over 75% of them singletons; the top ten hold approximately 2.5%. Sequenced: PBMCs or T cells enriched from blood (not recorded which). These receptors all stem from a woman under 30 who had recovered from COVID-19. CDR3s leave out the opening cysteine and the closing phenylalanine or tryptophan.

j_call v_call cdr3_aa
TRBJ2-5 TRBV12-3/TRBV12-4 ASTRGQGETQY
TRBJ1-1 TRBV3-1/TRBV3-2 ASSHERNTEAF
TRBJ1-6 TRBV11-2 ASSLAGLSSYNSPLH
TRBJ2-7 TRBV5-8 ASSLRGAQEQY
TRBJ2-5 TRBV10-3 AISVGTSGGGQETQY
TRBJ2-3 TRBV7-7 ASSLSELADTQY
TRBJ1-6 TRBV5-1 ASSVGQGAPSSYNSPLH
TRBJ1-5 TRBV2 ASSGRRGQVLNQPQH
TRBJ1-1 TRBV28 ASSLSGGRFTEAF
TRBJ1-5 TRBV2 ASRFNWPQH
TRBJ1-4 TRBV7-2 ASGDTYNEKLF
TRBJ2-7 TRBV5-1 ASSLAWGTGGYEQY
TRBJ2-2 TRBV6-5 ASSYSGTGTTGELF
TRBJ1-4 TRBV7-2 ASSLNQGLGEKLF
TRBJ2-2 TRBV7-7 ASSFSPGELF
TRBJ1-4 TRBV5-4 ASSLGAGQTNEKLF
TRBJ1-1 TRBV30 AWSRGQNTEAF
TRBJ1-1 TRBV5-8 ASSLYRWNTEAF
TRBJ2-1 TRBV28 ASSLVMGLSTKSEQF
TRBJ1-1 TRBV20-1 SASEDMNTEAF
TRBJ2-3 TRBV14 ASSQDRTSGGLTTQY
TRBJ2-7 TRBV11-2 ASSLDLRIEQY
TRBJ2-5 TRBV4-1 ASSQEGWEETQY
TRBJ1-5 TRBV25-1 ASSEYGGNQPQH
TRBJ2-5 TRBV18 ASSRGGSLKETQY
TRBJ2-2 TRBV28 ASSDRTDYTGELF
TRBJ2-7 TRBV27 ASSFDMQVKHEQY
TRBJ1-4 TRBV5-1 ASSLAGRTGEKLF
TRBJ1-4 TRBV11-2 ASSLQGATNEKLF
TRBJ1-2 TRBV6-5 ASTRDTTYGYT
TRBJ1-2 TRBV5-1 ASSLGPIGQGADGYT
TRBJ1-4 TRBV6-5 ASSVPDEKLF
TRBJ2-2 TRBV5-1 ASRLAGELF
TRBJ1-3 TRBV9 ASSVEGYRNTIY
TRBJ1-2 TRBV16 ASSQSVGTNYGYT